The clone carrying this T cell receptor (beta chain) showed up just once. Antigen: not known. The data are from a study of T cell responses to AZD1222 COVID-19 vaccine. Clones were read by immunoSEQ multiplex PCR, and TCRdb kept only the in-frame ones, dropping some. The sample lists about 130,000 clones, about 90% occurring once. Trimming took 3 bases from V and 3 from J; bases not matched to a gene: 6. Germline-derived CDR1 and CDR2 are SGHRS and YFSETQ. The CDR3 spans 15 residues. General study points: Spike-specific TCR breadth and depth were elevated following two AZD1222 doses.

The chain links TRBV5-1 to TRBJ2-1, with 7 nucleotides matching TRBD2. Specimen: peripheral blood, collected on day 0 of AZD1222 vaccination. This receptor was identified in an adult in good health. The CDR3 nucleotides are TGCGCCAGCAGCTCTCTAGCGGACGGCTACAATGAGCAGTTCTTC. Its protein is CASSSLADGYNEQFF.